These 3 T cell receptor beta chains were all obtained from the same sample, sequenced in a study of T cells after yellow fever vaccination. MiXCR, run by TCRdb on the 5' RACE reads, gives a single entry per CDR3 protein. The sample holds around 550,000 distinct CDR3 sequences, 15% to 20% seen once. Specimen: PBMCs, collected 15 days after the yellow fever booster vaccination. The receptors come from a man aged 25-45 years who received the YFV17D yellow fever vaccine.

This clonotype has more than one count but fewer than ten. V and J are TRBV27 and TRBJ2-5, with D tentatively TRBD1 or TRBD2 (5 bases each). Trimming removed 7 bases from V and 8 bases from J, with 17 bases in between. The length of the CDR3 is 13 residues. Per germline, CDR1 MNHEY and CDR2 SMNVEV (reference sequence). The CDR3 coding sequence is TGTGCCAGCACCAACCTTGTGGGGGAAACCCAGTACTTC. Its translation: CASTNLVGETQYF.

This clonotype has a handful of counts. The chain has TRBV5-4 and TRBJ1-1, with a possible D match to TRBD1 (6 bases). This CDR3 has 13 amino acids. Germline-derived CDR1 and CDR2 are SGHNT and YYREEE (reference sequence). Trimming removed 8 bases from V and 3 bases from J, with 14 bases in between. The CDR3 is CASWGPGYTEAFF. CDR3 DNA sequence: TGTGCCAGTTGGGGGCCGGGTTACACTGAAGCTTTCTTT.

This clonotype has a handful of counts. The rearrangement uses TRBV20-1 and TRBJ2-7; D is perhaps TRBD2 (5 bases). The germline CDR1 and CDR2 sequences are DFQATT and SNEGSKA (reference sequence). Trimming stripped 5 bases from V and 5 bases from J, with 22 bases between. The CDR3 extends over 15 amino acids. CDR3 sequence (DNA): TGCAGTGCTGTCGGACTCGAATCAGAATTTGACGAGCAGTACTTC. Its translation is CSAVGLESEFDEQYF.